Below, 5 T cell receptor beta chains from the same sample are listed, as sequenced in a study of identical twins. TCRdb ran MiXCR on the 5' RACE reads and lists one entry per CDR3 protein. The sample records about 250,000 distinct CDR3 sequences, around 8.3% being singletons. The same sample was also used in a study of yellow fever vaccine responses in identical twins.

Sample: CD8+ T cells sorted from blood. The origin of the receptors is a young woman in good health.

This clonotype showed up just a few times. The V and J genes are TRBV14 and TRBJ2-5; weak D call: TRBD2 (6 bases). Trimming shortened V by 1 base and J by 0 bases, and 15 bases separated the two germline ends. The V gene's germline CDR1 is SGHDN and CDR2 FVKESK. The CDR3 length is 17 residues. As DNA, the CDR3 is TGTGCCAGCAGCCAAGGACTTGCGGGGCAAAACCAAGAGACCCAGTACTTC. This gives the protein CASSQGLAGQNQETQYF.

The chain couples TRBV7-2 to TRBJ2-7, with 9 bases fitting TRBD1. V shed 3 bases, J shed 2 bases, and the junction held 14 bases outside the gene matches. Germline V gene sequence: CDR1 SGHTA, CDR2 FQGNSA. The CDR3 has 18 residues. The CDR3 DNA follows: TGTGCCAGCAGCTTCGGGACAGGGATGTCGGAATTCCCCTACGAGCAGTACTTC. Its translation is CASSFGTGMSEFPYEQYF.

There are many counts of this clonotype. V and J are TRBV4-1 and TRBJ1-4; no firm D call. Trimming removed 2 bases from V and 5 bases from J, with 12 bases in between. Germline loops: CDR1 MGHRA, CDR2 YSYEKL. This CDR3 region has 15 residues. Here the CDR3 DNA reads TGCGCCAGCAGCCAAACTCTCAACGCAAATGAAAAACTGTTTTTT. Translating it yields CASSQTLNANEKLFF.

This clonotype was counted a few times. The chain recombines TRBV12-3 or TRBV12-4 with TRBJ2-7; TRBD2 matches at 8 bases. The CDR3 sequence is 14 residues long. Unmatched junction bases numbered 3, after V lost 5 bases and J lost 0 bases. The CDR3 spells CASSTSGFSYEQYF. CDR3 DNA sequence: TGTGCCAGCAGTACTAGCGGTTTCTCCTACGAGCAGTACTTC.

V and J are TRBV15 and TRBJ2-1; 12 positions agree with TRBD2. J was trimmed by 2 bases and V by 2 bases; bases with no gene match: 7. Germline assignment: CDR1 LNHNV and CDR2 YYDKDF (reference sequence). This CDR3 has 18 residues. CDR3 DNA sequence: TGTGCCACCAGCAGATCCTACTCTAGCGGGGGGGCCTACAATGAGCAGTTCTTC. It translates to CATSRSYSSGGAYNEQFF.